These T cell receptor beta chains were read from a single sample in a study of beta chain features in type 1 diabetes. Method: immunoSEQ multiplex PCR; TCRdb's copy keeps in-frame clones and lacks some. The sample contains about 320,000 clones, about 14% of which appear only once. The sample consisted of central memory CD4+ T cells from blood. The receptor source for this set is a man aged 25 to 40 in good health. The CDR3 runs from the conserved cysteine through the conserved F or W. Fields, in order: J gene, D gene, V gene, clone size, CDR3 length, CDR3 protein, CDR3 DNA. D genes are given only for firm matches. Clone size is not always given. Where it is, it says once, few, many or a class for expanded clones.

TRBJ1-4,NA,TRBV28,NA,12,CASISNDQELFF,TGTGCCAGCATCTCGAACGATCAGGAACTGTTTTTT
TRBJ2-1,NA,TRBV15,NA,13,CATRGPSYNEQFF,TGTGCCACCAGAGGTCCCTCCTACAATGAGCAGTTCTTC
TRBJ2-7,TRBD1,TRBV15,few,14,CATSRDRGGYEQYF,TGTGCCACCAGCAGGGACAGGGGAGGCTACGAGCAGTACTTC
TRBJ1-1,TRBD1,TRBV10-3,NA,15,CAIGQGSRGNTEAFF,TGTGCCATCGGACAGGGCTCTCGCGGGAACACTGAAGCTTTCTTT
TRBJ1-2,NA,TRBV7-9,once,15,CASSQSVSGTDGYTF,TGTGCCAGCAGCCAATCGGTATCAGGGACGGATGGCTACACCTTC
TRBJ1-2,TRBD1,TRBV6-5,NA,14,CASRRDRTNYGYTF,TGTGCCAGCAGAAGGGACAGAACTAACTATGGCTACACCTTC
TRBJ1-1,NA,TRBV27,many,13,CASSRRTETEAFF,TGTGCCAGCAGTAGACGGACAGAAACTGAAGCTTTCTTT
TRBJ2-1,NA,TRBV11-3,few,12,CASSSFWNEQFF,TGTGCCAGCAGTAGTTTCTGGAATGAGCAGTTCTTC
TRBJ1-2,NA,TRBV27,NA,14,CASSPHPRVYGYTF,TGTGCCAGCAGTCCCCACCCGAGGGTCTATGGCTACACCTTC
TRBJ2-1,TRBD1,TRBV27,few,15,CASSLTGTAYNEQFF,TGTGCCAGCAGTCTTACCGGGACAGCCTACAATGAGCAGTTCTTC
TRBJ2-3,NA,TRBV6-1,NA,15,CASSEANRRENTQYF,TGTGCCAGCAGTGAAGCCAACCGACGAGAAAATACGCAGTATTTT
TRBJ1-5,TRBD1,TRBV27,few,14,CASSTGGSNQPQHF,TGTGCCAGCAGTACAGGGGGGAGCAATCAGCCCCAGCATTTT
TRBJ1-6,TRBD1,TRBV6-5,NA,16,CASSYDSTGLNSPLHF,TGTGCCAGCAGTTACGACTCGACAGGGCTTAATTCACCCCTCCACTTT
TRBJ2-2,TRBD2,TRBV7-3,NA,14,CASSLAGGPGELFF,TGTGCCAGCAGCCTAGCGGGAGGGCCCGGGGAGCTGTTTTTT
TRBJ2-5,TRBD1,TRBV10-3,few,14,CAASGTEYQETQYF,TGTGCCGCCTCCGGGACAGAGTACCAAGAGACCCAGTACTTC
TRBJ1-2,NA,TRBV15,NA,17,CATSSNLRGPDNYGYTF,TGTGCCACCAGCAGTAACCTCCGGGGCCCCGATAACTATGGCTACACCTTC
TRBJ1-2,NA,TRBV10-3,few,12,CAISAENYGYTF,TGTGCCATCAGTGCGGAGAACTATGGCTACACCTTC
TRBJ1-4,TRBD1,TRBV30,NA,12,CASTGVGEKLFF,TGTGCCTCGACAGGGGTCGGGGAAAAACTGTTTTTT
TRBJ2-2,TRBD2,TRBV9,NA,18,CASSAGLAGAANTGELFF,TGTGCCAGCAGCGCCGGACTAGCGGGGGCAGCGAACACCGGGGAGCTGTTTTTT
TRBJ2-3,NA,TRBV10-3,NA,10,CAISLEAQYF,TGTGCCATCAGCTTAGAGGCGCAGTATTTT
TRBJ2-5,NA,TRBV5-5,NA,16,CASSRTTGGNRKTQYF,TGTGCCAGCAGCCGTACGACAGGAGGTAACCGTAAGACCCAGTACTTC
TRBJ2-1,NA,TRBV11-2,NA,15,CASSLTGVYDDEQFF,TGTGCCAGCAGCTTAACGGGGGTATATGATGATGAGCAGTTCTTC
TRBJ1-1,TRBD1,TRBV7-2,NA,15,CASRPYTGGFTEAFF,TGTGCCAGCAGACCTTATACAGGGGGCTTCACTGAAGCTTTCTTT
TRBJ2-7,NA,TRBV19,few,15,CASSTVGDGGVEQYF,TGTGCCAGTAGTACCGTCGGGGACGGAGGGGTCGAGCAGTACTTC
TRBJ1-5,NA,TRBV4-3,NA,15,CASSQEIQINQPQHF,TGCGCCAGCAGCCAAGAGATCCAGATCAATCAGCCCCAGCATTTT
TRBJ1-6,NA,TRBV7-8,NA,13,CASSSKRDSPLHF,TGTGCCAGCAGCTCCAAAAGGGATTCACCCCTCCACTTT
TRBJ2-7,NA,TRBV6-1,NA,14,CASSVGTTTYEQYF,TGTGCCAGCAGTGTTGGGACAACTACCTACGAGCAGTACTTC
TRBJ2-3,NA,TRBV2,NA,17,CASSEGRDRGRTDTQYF,TGTGCCAGCAGTGAGGGAAGGGACCGAGGACGCACAGATACGCAGTATTTT